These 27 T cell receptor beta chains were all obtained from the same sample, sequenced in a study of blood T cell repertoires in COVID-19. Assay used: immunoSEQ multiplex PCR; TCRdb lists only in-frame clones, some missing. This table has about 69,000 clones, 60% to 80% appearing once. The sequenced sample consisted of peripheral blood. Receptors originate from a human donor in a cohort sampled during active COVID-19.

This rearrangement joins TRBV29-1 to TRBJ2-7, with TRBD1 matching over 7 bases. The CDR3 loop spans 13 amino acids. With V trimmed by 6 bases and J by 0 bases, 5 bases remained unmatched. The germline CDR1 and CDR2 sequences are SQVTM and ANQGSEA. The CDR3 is CSVAGTASYEQYF. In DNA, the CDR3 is TGCAGCGTGGCCGGGACAGCCTCCTACGAGCAGTACTTC.

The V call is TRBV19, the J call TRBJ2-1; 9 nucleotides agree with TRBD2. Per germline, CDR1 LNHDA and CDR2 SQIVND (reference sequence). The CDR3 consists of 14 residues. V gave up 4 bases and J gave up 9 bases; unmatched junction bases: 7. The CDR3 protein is CASSTSGIFSEQFF. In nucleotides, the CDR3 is TGTGCCAGTAGTACTAGCGGGATATTCAGTGAGCAGTTCTTC. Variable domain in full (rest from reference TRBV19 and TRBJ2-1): DGGITQSPKYLFRKEGQNVTLSCEQNLNHDAMYWYRQDPGQGLRLIYYSQIVNDFQKGDIAEGYSVSREKKESFPLTVTSAQKNPTAFYLCASSTSGIFSEQFFGPGTRLTVL.

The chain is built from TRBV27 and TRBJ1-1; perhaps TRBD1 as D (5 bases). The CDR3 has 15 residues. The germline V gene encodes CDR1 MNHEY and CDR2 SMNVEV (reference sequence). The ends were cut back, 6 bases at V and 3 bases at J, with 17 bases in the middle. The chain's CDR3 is CASSPFWGGDTEAFF. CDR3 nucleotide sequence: TGTGCCAGCAGCCCTTTTTGGGGGGGGGACACTGAAGCTTTCTTT.

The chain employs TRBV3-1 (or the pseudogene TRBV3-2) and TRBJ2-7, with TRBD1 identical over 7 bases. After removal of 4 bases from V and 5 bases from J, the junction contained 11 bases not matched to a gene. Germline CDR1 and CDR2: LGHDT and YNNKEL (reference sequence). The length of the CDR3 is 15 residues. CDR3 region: CASSLTLRQGDEQYF. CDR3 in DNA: TGTGCCAGCAGCCTAACCCTGAGACAGGGCGACGAGCAGTACTTC.

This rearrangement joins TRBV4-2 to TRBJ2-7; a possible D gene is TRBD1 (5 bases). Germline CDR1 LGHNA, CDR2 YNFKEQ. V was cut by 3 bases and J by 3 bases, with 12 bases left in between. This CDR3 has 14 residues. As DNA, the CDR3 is TGTGCCAGCAGCCAGGAAACAGGAAACTACGAGCAGTACTTC. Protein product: CASSQETGNYEQYF.

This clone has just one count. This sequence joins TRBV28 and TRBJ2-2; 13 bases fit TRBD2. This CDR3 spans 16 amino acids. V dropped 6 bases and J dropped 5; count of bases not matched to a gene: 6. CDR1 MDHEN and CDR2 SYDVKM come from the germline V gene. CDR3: CASRTSGGQGTGELFF. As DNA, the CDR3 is TGTGCCAGCAGGACTAGCGGGGGGCAAGGGACCGGGGAGCTGTTTTTT.

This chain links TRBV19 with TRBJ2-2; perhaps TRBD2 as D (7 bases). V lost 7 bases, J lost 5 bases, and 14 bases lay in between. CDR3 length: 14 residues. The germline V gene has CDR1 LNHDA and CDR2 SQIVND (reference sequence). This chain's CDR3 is CASTTGRGTGELFF. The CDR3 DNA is TGTGCCAGTACTACAGGGAGGGGGACCGGGGAGCTGTTTTTT.

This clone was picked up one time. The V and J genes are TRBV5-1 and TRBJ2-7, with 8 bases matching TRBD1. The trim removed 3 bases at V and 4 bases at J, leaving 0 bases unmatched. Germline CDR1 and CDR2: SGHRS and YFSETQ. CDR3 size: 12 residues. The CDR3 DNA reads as TGCGCCAGCAGCTGGACAGGGTACGAGCAGTACTTC. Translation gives CASSWTGYEQYF.

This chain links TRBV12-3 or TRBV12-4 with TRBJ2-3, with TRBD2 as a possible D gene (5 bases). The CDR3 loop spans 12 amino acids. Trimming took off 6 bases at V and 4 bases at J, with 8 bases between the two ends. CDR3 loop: CASRGSADTQYF. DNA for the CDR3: TGTGCCAGCAGGGGGAGCGCAGATACGCAGTATTTT.

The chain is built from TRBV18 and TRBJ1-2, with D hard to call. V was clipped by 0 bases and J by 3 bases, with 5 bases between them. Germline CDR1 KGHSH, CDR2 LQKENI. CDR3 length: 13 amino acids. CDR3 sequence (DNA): TGTGCCAGCTCACCACCCGGGGACTATGGCTACACCTTC. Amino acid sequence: CASSPPGDYGYTF.

The CDR3 sequence: CASSLDRETQYF. The CDR3 DNA is TGTGCCAGCAGCTTAGACAGGGAGACCCAGTACTTC. V usage is TRBV11-2 and J usage is TRBJ2-5; D is unresolved. This CDR3 has 12 amino acids. Per the germline V gene, CDR1 is SGHAT and CDR2 is FQNNGV. The germline V and J ends were trimmed by 0 bases and 5 bases, with 4 bases remaining between them.

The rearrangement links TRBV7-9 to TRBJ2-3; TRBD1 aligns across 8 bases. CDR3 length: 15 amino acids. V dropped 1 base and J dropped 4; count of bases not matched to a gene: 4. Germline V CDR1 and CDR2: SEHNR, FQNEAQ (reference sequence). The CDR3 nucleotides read TGTGCCAGCAGCTTAGGGACAGGGATGTCAGATACGCAGTATTTT. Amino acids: CASSLGTGMSDTQYF.

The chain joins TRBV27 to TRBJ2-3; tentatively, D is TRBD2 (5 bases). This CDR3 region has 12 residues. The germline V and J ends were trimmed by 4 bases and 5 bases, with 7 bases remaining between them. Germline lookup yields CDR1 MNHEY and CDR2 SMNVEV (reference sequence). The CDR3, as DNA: TGTGCCAGCAGTTCCCGGGGAGATACGCAGTATTTT. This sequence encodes CASSSRGDTQYF.

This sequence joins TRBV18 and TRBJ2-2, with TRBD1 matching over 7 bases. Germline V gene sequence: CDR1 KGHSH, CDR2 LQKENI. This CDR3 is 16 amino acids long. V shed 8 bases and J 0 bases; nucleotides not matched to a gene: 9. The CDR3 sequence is CASQGTVKTNTGELFF. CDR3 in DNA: TGTGCCAGCCAAGGGACAGTAAAAACGAACACCGGGGAGCTGTTTTTT.

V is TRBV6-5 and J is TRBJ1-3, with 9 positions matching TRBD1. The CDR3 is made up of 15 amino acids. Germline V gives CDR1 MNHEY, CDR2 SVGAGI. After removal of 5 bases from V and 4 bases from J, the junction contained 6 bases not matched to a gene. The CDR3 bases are TGTGCCAGCAGTCCGGACAGGGGCATCGGAAACACCATATATTTT. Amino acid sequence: CASSPDRGIGNTIYF.

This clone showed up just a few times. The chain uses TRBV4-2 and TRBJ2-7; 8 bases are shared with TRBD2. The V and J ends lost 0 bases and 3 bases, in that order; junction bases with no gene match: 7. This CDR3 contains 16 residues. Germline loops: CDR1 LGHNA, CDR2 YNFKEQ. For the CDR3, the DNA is TGTGCCAGCAGCCAAGATGGATCGCTAGCGGGCTACGAGCAGTACTTC. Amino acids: CASSQDGSLAGYEQYF.

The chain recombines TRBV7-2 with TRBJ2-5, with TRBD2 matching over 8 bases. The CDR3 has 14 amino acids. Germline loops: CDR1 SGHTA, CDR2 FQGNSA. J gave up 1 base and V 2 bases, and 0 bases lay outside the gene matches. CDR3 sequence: CASSLTSGQETQYF. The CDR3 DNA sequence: TGTGCCAGCAGCTTAACTAGCGGCCAAGAGACCCAGTACTTC.

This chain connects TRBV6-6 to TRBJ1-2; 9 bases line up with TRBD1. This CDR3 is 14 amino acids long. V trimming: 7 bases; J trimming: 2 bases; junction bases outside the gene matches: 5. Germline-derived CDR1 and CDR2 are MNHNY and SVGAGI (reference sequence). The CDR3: CASTIQGANYGYTF. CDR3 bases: TGTGCCAGCACCATACAGGGGGCGAACTATGGCTACACCTTC.

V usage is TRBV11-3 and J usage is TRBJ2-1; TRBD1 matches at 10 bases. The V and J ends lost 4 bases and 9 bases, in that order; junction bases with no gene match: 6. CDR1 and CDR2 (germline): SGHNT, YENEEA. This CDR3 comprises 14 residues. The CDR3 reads CASSSGTGDGEQFF. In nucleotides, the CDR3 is TGTGCCAGCAGCTCGGGGACAGGGGATGGTGAGCAGTTCTTC.

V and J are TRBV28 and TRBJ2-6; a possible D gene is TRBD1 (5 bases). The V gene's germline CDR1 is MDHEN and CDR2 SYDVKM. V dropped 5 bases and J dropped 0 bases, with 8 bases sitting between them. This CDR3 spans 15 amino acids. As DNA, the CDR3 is TGTGCCAGCAGTCCGGACAACTCTGGGGCCAACGTCCTGACTTTC. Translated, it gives CASSPDNSGANVLTF.

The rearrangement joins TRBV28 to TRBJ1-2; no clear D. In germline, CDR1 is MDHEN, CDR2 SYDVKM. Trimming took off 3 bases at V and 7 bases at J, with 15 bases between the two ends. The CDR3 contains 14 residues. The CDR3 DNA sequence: TGTGCCAGCAGTTTCGGTCAGGATACCTCTGGCTACACCTTC. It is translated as CASSFGQDTSGYTF.

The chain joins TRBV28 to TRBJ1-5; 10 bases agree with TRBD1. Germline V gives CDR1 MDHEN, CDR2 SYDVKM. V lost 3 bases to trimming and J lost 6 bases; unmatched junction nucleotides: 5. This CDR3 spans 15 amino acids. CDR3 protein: CASSFPGTGVQPQHF. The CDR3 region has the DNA TGTGCCAGCAGTTTTCCCGGGACAGGGGTTCAGCCCCAGCATTTT.

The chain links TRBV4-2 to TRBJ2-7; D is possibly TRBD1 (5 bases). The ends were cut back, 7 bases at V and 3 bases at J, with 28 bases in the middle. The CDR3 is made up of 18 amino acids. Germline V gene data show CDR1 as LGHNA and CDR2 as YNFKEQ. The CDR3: CASILTRRGHTHHYEQYF. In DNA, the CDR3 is TGTGCCAGCATCCTCACCCGAAGAGGACACACACACCACTACGAGCAGTACTTC.

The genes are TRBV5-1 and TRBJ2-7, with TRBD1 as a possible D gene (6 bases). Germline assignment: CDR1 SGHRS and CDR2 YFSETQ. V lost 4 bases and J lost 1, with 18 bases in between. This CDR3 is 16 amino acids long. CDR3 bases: TGCGCCAGCAGCATTGGACAGCCGTGGACTTCCTACGAGCAGTACTTC. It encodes CASSIGQPWTSYEQYF.

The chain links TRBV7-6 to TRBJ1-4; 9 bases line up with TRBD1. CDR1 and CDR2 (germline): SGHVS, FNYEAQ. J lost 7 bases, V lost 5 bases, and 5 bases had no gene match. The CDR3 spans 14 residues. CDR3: CASSPQGAGEKLFF. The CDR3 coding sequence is TGTGCCAGCAGCCCACAGGGGGCGGGTGAAAAACTGTTTTTT.

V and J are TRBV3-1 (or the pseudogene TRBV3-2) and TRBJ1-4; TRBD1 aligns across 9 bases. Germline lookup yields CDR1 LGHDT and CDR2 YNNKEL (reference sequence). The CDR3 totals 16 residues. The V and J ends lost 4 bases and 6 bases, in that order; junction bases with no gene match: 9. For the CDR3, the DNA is TGTGCCAGCAGCCTTCGGGGACAGGGAAGGGATGAAAAACTGTTTTTT. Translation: CASSLRGQGRDEKLFF.

The CDR3 DNA follows: TGTGCCAGCAGTGACCAGCACCGGGGAGACTATGGCTACACCTTC. This gives the protein CASSDQHRGDYGYTF. The gene calls are TRBV6-1 and TRBJ1-2, with D uncertain. The V and J ends lost 3 bases and 3 bases respectively, with 14 bases between them. Germline CDR1 reads MNHNS; CDR2 reads SASEGT. The CDR3 covers 15 residues.